These 30 T cell receptor beta chains were all obtained from the same sample, sequenced in a study of cytomegalovirus exposure and HLA in healthy donors. Here immunoSEQ multiplex PCR was the method, and the copy in TCRdb shows in-frame clones only, minus some. The sample has 150,000 to 200,000 clones; just under 85% are singletons. Sequencing was done on a sample of PBMCs. These receptors all come from a man younger than 40 in good health and CMV-seropositive.

This clone was seen only once. This rearrangement joins TRBV5-1 to TRBJ2-3; a weak D match, TRBD1 (6 bases). The germline CDR1 and CDR2 sequences are SGHRS and YFSETQ. The CDR3 is made up of 14 amino acids. Trimming left V 0 bases short and J 1 base short, with 6 bases between. CDR3 DNA sequence: TGCGCCAGCAGCTTGGAGGGGGGCACAGATACGCAGTATTTT. Translation: CASSLEGGTDTQYF.

The chain employs TRBV2 and TRBJ1-1, with 7 bases matching TRBD1. Per the germline V gene, CDR1 is SNHLY and CDR2 is FYNNEI. V dropped 4 bases and J dropped 0; count of bases not matched to a gene: 5. This CDR3 contains 15 residues. CDR3 DNA sequence: TGTGCCAGCAGTGCAGGGACAGCCTTGAACACTGAAGCTTTCTTT. Translating it yields CASSAGTALNTEAFF. The full variable domain, rest sourced from reference TRBV2 and TRBJ1-1, is EPEVTQTPSHQVTQMGQEVILRCVPISNHLYFYWYRQILGQKVEFLVSFYNNEISEKSEIFDDQFSVERPDGSNFTLKIRSTKLEDSAMYFCASSAGTALNTEAFFGQGTRLTVV.

This clone turned up a few times. The same CDR3 arises from other DNA sequences in this sample as well. The J gene is TRBJ2-1, the V gene TRBV7-9; D is ambiguous. CDR1 and CDR2 from the germline V gene are SEHNR and FQNEAQ (reference sequence). This CDR3 has 13 residues. V dropped 4 bases and J dropped 4 bases, with 8 bases sitting between them. CDR3 in DNA: TGTGCCAGCAGCTCCGGAGCTTACAATGAGCAGTTCTTC. It codes for CASSSGAYNEQFF.

Only a few counts were recorded for this clone. The V call is TRBV29-1, the J call TRBJ2-7; possibly TRBD2 for D (5 bases). Trimming shortened V by 4 bases and J by 2 bases, and 6 bases separated the two germline ends. This CDR3 has 11 residues. CDR1 SQVTM and CDR2 ANQGSEA come from the germline V gene. The CDR3 reads CSVARAYEQYF. Written as DNA, the CDR3 is TGCAGCGTTGCGAGGGCCTACGAGCAGTACTTC.

This sequence joins TRBV5-4 and TRBJ2-1; D uncertain. Trimming shortened V by 1 base and J by 1 base, and 6 bases separated the two germline ends. This CDR3 comprises 14 residues. Germline V gene data show CDR1 as SGHNT and CDR2 as YYREEE (reference sequence). Here the CDR3 DNA reads TGTGCCAGCAGCTTGCCAGGATCCTACAATGAGCAGTTCTTC. Amino acid sequence: CASSLPGSYNEQFF. The full variable domain, completed using reference TRBV5-4 and TRBJ2-1, is ETGVTQSPTHLIKTRGQQVTLRCSSQSGHNTVSWYQQALGQGPQFIFQYYREEENGRGNFPPRFSGLQFPNYSSELNVNALELDDSALYLCASSLPGSYNEQFFGPGTRLTVL.

The chain is built from TRBV7-8 and TRBJ2-2; D might be TRBD2 (6 bases). The CDR3 totals 13 residues. Germline V gene sequence: CDR1 SGHVS, CDR2 FQNEAQ. V was trimmed by 3 bases and J by 7 bases, leaving 9 bases between them. CDR3 sequence: CASSFRGGGELFF. The CDR3 DNA reads as TGTGCCAGCAGCTTTCGGGGAGGCGGGGAGCTGTTTTTT. Drawing the rest from reference TRBV7-8 and TRBJ2-2, the complete variable domain is GAGVSQSPRYKVAKRGQDVALRCDPISGHVSLFWYQQALGQGPEFLTYFQNEAQLDKSGLPSDRFFAERPEGSVSTLKIQRTQQEDSAVYLCASSFRGGGELFFGEGSRLTVL.

The chain uses TRBV4-1 and TRBJ2-7; tentative D call: TRBD1 (6 bases). V lost 0 bases to trimming and J lost 2 bases, with 14 bases between them. Germline lookup yields CDR1 MGHRA and CDR2 YSYEKL. There are 16 residues in the CDR3. For the CDR3, the DNA is TGCGCCAGCAGCCAAGAACTCGTCCAGGGGCCCTACGAGCAGTACTTC. Translating gives CASSQELVQGPYEQYF.

This clone came up once. The chain carries TRBV19 and TRBJ2-7; the match to TRBD2 covers 9 bases. CDR1 and CDR2 from the germline V gene are LNHDA and SQIVND (reference sequence). CDR3 size: 17 residues. V trimming: 4 bases; J trimming: 2 bases; junction bases outside the gene matches: 12. The CDR3 protein is CASSTRPTSGYPYEQYF. CDR3 bases: TGTGCCAGTAGTACCCGACCGACTAGCGGATACCCCTACGAGCAGTACTTC.

V is TRBV4-1 and J is TRBJ2-3, with a tentative D call TRBD1 (5 bases). This CDR3 region has 16 residues. Germline values: CDR1 MGHRA, CDR2 YSYEKL. The V gene lost 0 bases and the J gene lost 6 bases, with 16 bases spanning the gap. In DNA form, the CDR3 reads TGCGCCAGCAGCCAAGAACACAGGTCCTTATCGGATACGCAGTATTTT. Encoded protein: CASSQEHRSLSDTQYF.

The chain combines TRBV2 with TRBJ2-5, with D possibly being TRBD2 (5 bases). This CDR3 has 14 residues. V was trimmed by 11 bases and J by 2 bases, leaving 18 bases between them. Germline CDR1 reads SNHLY; CDR2 reads FYNNEI. This chain's CDR3 is CAGGPPGWQETQYF. CDR3 sequence (DNA): TGTGCCGGCGGGCCTCCGGGGTGGCAAGAGACCCAGTACTTC.

The chain joins TRBV5-4 to TRBJ2-3; the match to TRBD1 covers 8 bases. The CDR3 runs 14 residues. The germline V gene has CDR1 SGHNT and CDR2 YYREEE (reference sequence). V lost 4 bases, J lost 5 bases, and 6 bases stayed unmatched. Here the CDR3 reads CASSPGTGIDTQYF. For the CDR3, the DNA is TGTGCCAGCAGCCCCGGGACAGGAATAGATACGCAGTATTTT.

This chain links TRBV7-9 with TRBJ1-1; D is uncertain. This CDR3 is 14 amino acids long. Germline V CDR1 and CDR2: SEHNR, FQNEAQ (reference sequence). Trimming cost V 3 bases and J 4 bases, with 12 bases left between them. The CDR3 region is CASSFLTEFTEAFF. Written as DNA, the CDR3 is TGTGCCAGCAGCTTCCTAACCGAGTTCACTGAAGCTTTCTTT.

The chain recombines TRBV27 with TRBJ2-5, with 9 bases that match TRBD1. Germline V CDR1 and CDR2: MNHEY, SMNVEV (reference sequence). J lost 3 bases, V lost 1 base, and 6 bases had no gene match. The CDR3 is 16 amino acids. The CDR3 loop reads CASSLFTGGTKETQYF. Written as DNA, the CDR3 is TGTGCCAGCAGTTTATTTACAGGGGGCACGAAAGAGACCCAGTACTTC.

The J gene is TRBJ2-7, the V gene TRBV19; D is perhaps TRBD2 (7 bases). The CDR3 runs to 16 residues. The V gene lost 3 bases and the J gene lost 0 bases, with 15 bases spanning the gap. Looked up from germline, CDR1 is LNHDA and CDR2 is SQIVND (reference sequence). The CDR3 reads CASSIGGGGSSYEQYF. DNA for the CDR3: TGTGCCAGTAGTATTGGGGGGGGCGGGAGCTCCTACGAGCAGTACTTC.

This clone has more than one count but fewer than ten. The chain's CDR3 is CAIKAPGTEAFF. In DNA, the CDR3 is TGTGCCATCAAGGCCCCGGGAACTGAAGCTTTCTTT. The chain combines TRBV10-3 with TRBJ1-1; D unresolved. This CDR3 is 12 amino acids long. Trimming cost V 7 bases and J 5 bases, with 11 bases left between them. Looked up from germline, CDR1 is ENHRY and CDR2 is SYGVKD.

This clone was observed at least ten times. This chain joins TRBV19 and TRBJ1-1; 7 bases match TRBD1. The CDR3 is made up of 14 amino acids. Germline CDR1 and CDR2: LNHDA and SQIVND (reference sequence). V lost 5 bases, J lost 3 bases, and 6 bases stayed unmatched. The CDR3 DNA is TGTGCCAGTAGTGATTGGGACAGTTACACTGAAGCTTTCTTT. This gives the protein CASSDWDSYTEAFF.

This clone was seen a single time. In nucleotides, the CDR3 is TGTGCCTGGAGTGAGGGGACAGGGGGACAGCCCCAGCATTTT. This codes for CAWSEGTGGQPQHF. The rearrangement uses TRBV30 and TRBJ1-5, with 11 bases lining up with TRBD1. The junction had 3 bases not matched to a gene; V was cut back by 1 base and J by 7 bases. The CDR3 totals 14 residues. Germline V gives CDR1 GTSNPN, CDR2 SVGIG (reference sequence).

This clone has more than one count but fewer than ten. The rearrangement links TRBV5-1 to TRBJ2-5; TRBD2 agrees at 9 bases. Germline assignment: CDR1 SGHRS and CDR2 YFSETQ. V shed 0 bases, J shed 5 bases, and the junction held 5 bases outside the gene matches. CDR3 length: 15 amino acids. The chain's CDR3 is CASSLEAAGGETQYF. The CDR3 coding sequence is TGCGCCAGCAGCTTGGAAGCGGCGGGGGGGGAGACCCAGTACTTC. Using reference TRBV5-1 and TRBJ2-5 for the parts outside the CDR3, the full variable domain is KAGVTQTPRYLIKTRGQQVTLSCSPISGHRSVSWYQQTPGQGLQFLFEYFSETQRNKGNFPGRFSGRQFSNSRSEMNVSTLELGDSALYLCASSLEAAGGETQYFGPGTRLLVL.

The chain has TRBV5-1 and TRBJ1-4; 7 bases line up with TRBD1. The germline V gene has CDR1 SGHRS and CDR2 YFSETQ. The CDR3 totals 15 residues. With 3 bases clipped from V and 4 bases from J, the junction kept 6 bases outside the gene matches. The CDR3 nucleotides read TGCGCCAGCAGCTCGCAGGGGGTTCTTAATGAAAAACTGTTTTTT. Encoded protein: CASSSQGVLNEKLFF.

This clone was recorded once. J is TRBJ1-5 and V is TRBV27, with 11 bases lining up with TRBD1. CDR1 is MNHEY, CDR2 SMNVEV, per germline (reference sequence). The CDR3 consists of 16 residues. Losses at the gene ends were 5 bases for V and 1 base for J; bases not matched to a gene: 4. Here the CDR3 DNA reads TGTGCCAGCAGTCAGGGGACAGGGGGAAGCAATCAGCCCCAGCATTTT. Translation: CASSQGTGGSNQPQHF.

The chain carries TRBV5-1 and TRBJ2-2; 9 bases fit TRBD1. The germline V gene has CDR1 SGHRS and CDR2 YFSETQ. The CDR3 totals 16 residues. Trimming cost V 4 bases and J 7 bases; bases outside gene matches: 11. DNA for the CDR3: TGCGCCAGCAGCCCCGATCGACAGGGGGGAGTCGGGGAGCTGTTTTTT. Protein product: CASSPDRQGGVGELFF.

The J gene is TRBJ1-5, the V gene TRBV13; possible D gene TRBD1, 5 bases. The CDR3 sequence is 14 residues long. The V and J ends lost 5 bases and 6 bases respectively, with 14 bases between them. From germline, CDR1 is PRHDT and CDR2 FYEKMQ (reference sequence). The chain's CDR3 is CASSKGWEGQPQHF. CDR3 nucleotide sequence: TGTGCCAGCAGCAAGGGGTGGGAAGGTCAGCCCCAGCATTTT. Full variable domain (rest looked up from reference TRBV13 and TRBJ1-5): AAGVIQSPRHLIKEKRETATLKCYPIPRHDTVYWYQQGPGQDPQFLISFYEKMQSDKGSIPDRFSAQQFSDYHSELNMSSLELGDSALYFCASSKGWEGQPQHFGDGTRLSIL.

The J gene is TRBJ2-7, the V gene TRBV7-2; TRBD1 matches 8 bases. Losses at the gene ends were 4 bases for V and 1 base for J; bases not matched to a gene: 9. Germline V gene lookup returns CDR1 SGHTA and CDR2 FQGNSA. CDR3 size: 16 residues. In DNA form, the CDR3 reads TGTGCCAGCAGCTCTAGACACAGGGGGTCGTCCTACGAGCAGTACTTC. Its protein product is CASSSRHRGSSYEQYF.

This chain uses TRBV7-6 with TRBJ2-1; 7 bases map to TRBD1. This CDR3 region has 14 residues. The germline gives CDR1 SGHVS, CDR2 FNYEAQ. The V and J ends lost 3 bases and 2 bases, in that order; junction bases with no gene match: 1. Here the CDR3 DNA reads TGTGCCAGCAGCTTTGGGACAGCCTACAATGAGCAGTTCTTC. Translation: CASSFGTAYNEQFF.

About this clone itself: A read error is likely, as this CDR3 ends without the conserved phenylalanine or tryptophan. The DNA is left out, because the CDR3 cannot be placed on it with certainty; the CDR3 is given as TCRdb lists it. The J gene is TRBJ2-7, the V gene TRBV21-1; TRBD1 is the table's D call and was not checked against the DNA. TRBV21-1 is described as a pseudogene. The CDR3 comprises 10 residues, both ends counted. CDR3 in amino acids: CASKMDRGRD.

V gene TRBV23-1 combines with J gene TRBJ1-5, with 10 bases identical to TRBD1. TRBV23-1 is given ORF status, its function remaining uncertain. V lost 5 bases and J lost 0; bases outside the gene matches: 13. The CDR3 runs 19 residues. CDR3 DNA sequence: TGCGCCAGCAGTTTCGTTAGGGACAGGGGACCTTATAGCAATCAGCCCCAGCATTTT. Translating gives CASSFVRDRGPYSNQPQHF.

This chain joins TRBV18 and TRBJ2-2; D might be TRBD2 (5 bases). V dropped 2 bases and J dropped 6 bases, with 16 bases sitting between them. The CDR3 is made up of 16 amino acids. Germline lookup yields CDR1 KGHSH and CDR2 LQKENI. The CDR3, as DNA: TGTGCCAGCTCACCATCATATGGCGAGGGCGCCGGGGAGCTGTTTTTT. Residues: CASSPSYGEGAGELFF.

This clone was detected once. This chain joins TRBV27 and TRBJ2-7, with D possibly matching TRBD1 (6 bases). The length of the CDR3 is 14 residues. Germline CDR1 reads MNHEY; CDR2 reads SMNVEV (reference sequence). The V and J ends lost 0 bases and 3 bases respectively, with 9 bases between them. As DNA, the CDR3 is TGTGCCAGCAGTTTATCCGACAGGTTCTACGAGCAGTACTTC. Residues: CASSLSDRFYEQYF.

The chain employs TRBV9 and TRBJ2-3; D might be TRBD1 (6 bases). Germline V gives CDR1 SGDLS, CDR2 YYNGEE. The CDR3 sequence is 14 residues long. V lost 4 bases to trimming and J lost 2 bases, with 11 bases between them. The DNA of the CDR3 is TGTGCCAGCAGCTTAGACAGGTACACAGATACGCAGTATTTT. As protein: CASSLDRYTDTQYF.

The CDR3 sequence: CASSLSSGRSYNEQFF. The DNA for the CDR3 is TGTGCCAGCAGTTTATCTAGCGGGCGCTCCTACAATGAGCAGTTCTTC. V is TRBV27 and J is TRBJ2-1; 7 bases map to TRBD2. The CDR3 covers 16 residues. The junction had 2 bases not matched to a gene; V was cut back by 0 bases and J by 0 bases. Germline-derived CDR1 and CDR2 are MNHEY and SMNVEV (reference sequence).